Listed below are T cell receptor beta chains from one sample, sequenced in a study of early T cells in non-severe SARS-CoV-2 infection. TCRdb analysed the 5' RACE reads with MiXCR anew, one entry per CDR3 protein. The repertoire has tens of thousands of distinct CDR3 sequences, 6% to 8.5% of them found once; the top ten carry 3% to 4%. Material: whole blood. The receptors were sampled from an adult who was a healthcare worker with PCR-confirmed SARS-CoV-2 infection or an uninfected control (not recorded which). CDR3s include the opening cysteine and the closing phenylalanine or tryptophan. Fields, in order: V gene, J gene, clone size, D gene, CDR3 protein, CDR3 DNA. D genes are given only for firm matches. The size field is filled for only some rows; it gives once, few, many or a size class.

V: TRBV29-1; J: TRBJ2-5; size: many; D: -; CDR3: CSVDKPLQETQYF; DNA: TGCAGCGTTGATAAACCGCTACAAGAGACCCAGTACTTC
V: TRBV5-1; J: TRBJ1-1; size: -; D: -; CDR3: CASSFAKHNTEAFF; DNA: TGCGCCAGCAGCTTTGCGAAACATAACACTGAAGCTTTCTTT
V: TRBV20-1; J: TRBJ2-7; size: few; D: -; CDR3: CSALPGPTYEQYF; DNA: TGCAGTGCTCTTCCGGGACCGACCTACGAGCAGTACTTC
V: TRBV7-9; J: TRBJ2-3; size: many; D: -; CDR3: CASSQGGGPLDTQYF; DNA: TGTGCCAGCAGTCAAGGGGGAGGGCCATTAGATACGCAGTATTTT
V: TRBV7-9; J: TRBJ1-1; size: -; D: -; CDR3: CASSSTRGDATFF; DNA: TGTGCCAGCAGCTCCACAAGGGGGGACGCGACTTTCTTT
V: TRBV5-5; J: TRBJ2-1; size: -; D: TRBD2; CDR3: CASSWASGSWEQFF; DNA: TGTGCCAGCAGCTGGGCCAGCGGGAGCTGGGAGCAGTTCTTC
V: TRBV14; J: TRBJ1-6; size: many; D: TRBD1; CDR3: CASAPLTGVNSPLHF; DNA: TGTGCCAGCGCCCCTCTGACAGGGGTGAATTCACCCCTCCACTTT
V: TRBV12-3/TRBV12-4; J: TRBJ2-5; size: many; D: TRBD1; CDR3: CASSSRDRGFETQYF; DNA: TGTGCCAGCAGTTCCCGGGACAGGGGCTTTGAGACCCAGTACTTC
V: TRBV6-5; J: TRBJ1-3; size: few; D: TRBD1; CDR3: CASRDRQGNGNTIYF; DNA: TGTGCCAGCAGGGATCGACAGGGAAATGGAAACACCATATATTTT
V: TRBV3-1; J: TRBJ1-2; size: many; D: TRBD1; CDR3: CASSPDRGLGTF; DNA: TGTGCCAGCAGTCCCGACAGGGGATTGGGGACCTTC
V: TRBV7-9; J: TRBJ2-1; size: few; D: -; CDR3: CASSRGTSARNEQFF; DNA: TGTGCCAGCAGCCGCGGGACTTCGGCGAGGAATGAGCAGTTCTTC
V: TRBV3-1; J: TRBJ1-5; size: few; D: TRBD1; CDR3: CASSRTGYSNQPQHF; DNA: TGTGCCAGCAGCAGGACAGGGTATAGCAATCAGCCCCAGCATTTT
V: TRBV2; J: TRBJ2-2; size: many; D: -; CDR3: CASSEAAWDTENTGELFF; DNA: TGTGCCAGCAGTGAAGCGGCATGGGACACCGAAAACACCGGGGAGCTGTTTTTT
V: TRBV18; J: TRBJ2-7; size: -; D: TRBD1; CDR3: CASSAGTGENYEQYF; DNA: TGTGCCAGCTCAGCCGGGACAGGGGAAAACTACGAGCAGTACTTC
V: TRBV20-1; J: TRBJ2-2; size: many; D: -; CDR3: CSAREGIRGDTGELFF; DNA: TGCAGTGCTAGAGAAGGAATCCGGGGAGACACCGGGGAGCTGTTTTTT
V: TRBV15; J: TRBJ2-7; size: many; D: -; CDR3: CATSTPDGGRVHEQYF; DNA: TGTGCCACCAGCACGCCCGACGGGGGGCGCGTGCACGAGCAGTACTTC
V: TRBV7-6; J: TRBJ2-7; size: few; D: -; CDR3: CASSLGAGPIYEQYF; DNA: TGTGCCAGCAGCTTAGGAGCGGGTCCCATATACGAGCAGTACTTC
V: TRBV20-1; J: TRBJ2-1; size: -; D: -; CDR3: CSAASRTAYNEQFF; DNA: TGCAGTGCTGCCTCGAGGACTGCCTACAATGAGCAGTTCTTC
V: TRBV13; J: TRBJ1-2; size: many; D: -; CDR3: CASSLGDALGQNYGYTF; DNA: TGTGCCAGCAGCTTAGGGGACGCCCTTGGACAGAACTATGGCTACACCTTC
V: TRBV5-1; J: TRBJ1-2; size: many; D: -; CDR3: CASSPAWYGIVGDGYTF; DNA: TGCGCCAGCAGCCCAGCCTGGTATGGGATAGTCGGAGATGGCTACACCTTC
V: TRBV2; J: TRBJ1-6; size: many; D: TRBD1; CDR3: CASSEVGTENSPLHF; DNA: TGTGCCAGCAGTGAAGTCGGGACAGAAAATTCACCCCTCCACTTT
V: TRBV7-6; J: TRBJ2-1; size: many; D: -; CDR3: CASSPEIAAEQFF; DNA: TGTGCCAGCAGCCCTGAGATAGCGGCTGAGCAGTTCTTC
V: TRBV12-3/TRBV12-4; J: TRBJ1-1; size: few; D: -; CDR3: CASSFFDRAEAFF; DNA: TGTGCCAGCAGTTTTTTTGACAGAGCTGAAGCTTTCTTT
V: TRBV28; J: TRBJ1-6; size: many; D: -; CDR3: CASSFGSSPLHF; DNA: TGTGCCAGCAGCTTTGGGAGCTCACCCCTCCACTTT
V: TRBV20-1; J: TRBJ2-7; size: few; D: -; CDR3: CSAGGGPTYEQYF; DNA: TGCAGTGCTGGTGGCGGCCCAACCTACGAGCAGTACTTC
V: TRBV29-1; J: TRBJ2-3; size: few; D: -; CDR3: CSVTWAPDTQYF; DNA: TGCAGCGTCACCTGGGCCCCAGATACGCAGTATTTT
V: TRBV6-1; J: TRBJ2-3; size: many; D: -; CDR3: CASRPGPILAADTQYF; DNA: TGTGCCAGCAGACCAGGACCGATTTTGGCGGCAGATACGCAGTATTTT
V: TRBV18; J: TRBJ1-1; size: -; D: -; CDR3: CASSSLENTEAFF; DNA: TGTGCCAGCTCCTCCCTCGAGAACACTGAAGCTTTCTTT
V: TRBV20-1; J: TRBJ2-7; size: many; D: -; CDR3: CSARAPSDSFYEQYF; DNA: TGCAGTGCTAGAGCCCCAAGTGACAGCTTCTACGAGCAGTACTTC
V: TRBV27; J: TRBJ1-1; size: few; D: -; CDR3: CASSPQWGTEAFF; DNA: TGTGCCAGCAGTCCTCAGTGGGGGACTGAAGCTTTCTTT
V: TRBV9; J: TRBJ2-3; size: many; D: TRBD1; CDR3: CASSTREGGWDTQYF; DNA: TGTGCCAGCAGCACCCGGGAAGGGGGCTGGGATACGCAGTATTTT
V: TRBV23-1; J: TRBJ2-7; size: -; D: TRBD1; CDR3: CASSPRTGDSYEQYF; DNA: TGCGCCAGCAGTCCACGGACAGGGGACTCCTACGAGCAGTACTTC
V: TRBV5-4; J: TRBJ1-3; size: many; D: -; CDR3: CASSSGTISGNTIYF; DNA: TGTGCCAGCAGCTCGGGGACAATCTCTGGAAACACCATATATTTT
V: TRBV21-1; J: TRBJ2-3; size: -; D: -; CDR3: CASSPSPAGLSTDTQYF; DNA: TGTGCCAGCAGTCCCAGCCCGGCGGGACTCAGCACAGATACGCAGTATTTT
V: TRBV5-1; J: TRBJ2-2; size: -; D: -; CDR3: CASSLGIANTGELFF; DNA: TGCGCCAGCAGCTTGGGTATAGCTAACACCGGGGAGCTGTTTTTT
V: TRBV7-6; J: TRBJ1-1; size: few; D: TRBD1; CDR3: CASSFGTGDKAFF; DNA: TGTGCCAGCAGCTTCGGAACAGGGGACAAAGCTTTCTTT
V: TRBV20-1; J: TRBJ2-5; size: -; D: TRBD1; CDR3: CSAPPGTGFETQYF; DNA: TGCAGTGCTCCCCCCGGGACAGGGTTCGAGACCCAGTACTTC
V: TRBV25-1; J: TRBJ2-3; size: few; D: TRBD1; CDR3: CASSRQGVLADTQYF; DNA: TGTGCCAGCAGTAGACAGGGGGTTTTAGCAGATACGCAGTATTTT
V: TRBV7-2; J: TRBJ1-5; size: -; D: -; CDR3: CASSLKGGQPQHF; DNA: TGTGCCAGCAGCTTAAAGGGGGGTCAGCCCCAGCATTTT
V: TRBV20-1; J: TRBJ1-2; size: -; D: -; CDR3: CSPPGRGENYGYTF; DNA: TGCAGTCCCCCGGGGAGGGGAGAGAACTATGGCTACACCTTC
V: TRBV10-3; J: TRBJ2-1; size: many; D: TRBD2; CDR3: CAISGRAGVDEQFF; DNA: TGTGCCATCAGTGGAAGGGCGGGGGTCGATGAGCAGTTCTTC
V: TRBV11-2; J: TRBJ2-5; size: few; D: TRBD2; CDR3: CASTNRLAGVETQYF; DNA: TGTGCCAGCACAAACCGGCTAGCGGGAGTAGAGACCCAGTACTTC
V: TRBV14; J: TRBJ2-2; size: once; D: -; CDR3: CASSHRGPYTGELFF; DNA: TGTGCCAGCAGCCACCGGGGACCGTACACCGGGGAGCTGTTTTTT
V: TRBV2; J: TRBJ2-3; size: -; D: TRBD2; CDR3: CASSPGTSASTDTQYF; DNA: TGTGCCAGCAGTCCCGGGACTAGCGCTAGCACAGATACGCAGTATTTT
V: TRBV19; J: TRBJ2-2; size: -; D: -; CDR3: CASSILSGELFF; DNA: TGTGCCAGTAGTATACTGTCCGGGGAGCTGTTTTTT
V: TRBV7-9; J: TRBJ2-5; size: few; D: -; CDR3: CASSLAAGGETQYF; DNA: TGTGCCAGCAGCTTAGCGGCGGGCGGGGAGACCCAGTACTTC
V: TRBV24-1; J: TRBJ2-2; size: few; D: TRBD1; CDR3: CATSGQGSTGELFF; DNA: TGTGCCACCAGCGGACAGGGGTCCACCGGGGAGCTGTTTTTT
V: TRBV12-3/TRBV12-4; J: TRBJ2-5; size: few; D: TRBD1; CDR3: CASSSPTGYETQYF; DNA: TGTGCCAGCAGTTCACCGACAGGGTATGAGACCCAGTACTTC
V: TRBV7-2; J: TRBJ2-3; size: -; D: -; CDR3: CASSSLPGLNTQYF; DNA: TGTGCCAGCAGCTCGCTACCGGGATTAAATACGCAGTATTTT
V: TRBV5-1; J: TRBJ2-3; size: few; D: -; CDR3: CASSLAKAHTDTQYF; DNA: TGCGCCAGCAGCTTGGCCAAGGCTCACACAGATACGCAGTATTTT
V: TRBV6-4; J: TRBJ2-1; size: -; D: TRBD1; CDR3: CASSDSTGGPNEQFF; DNA: TGTGCCAGCAGTGACTCAACAGGGGGACCCAATGAGCAGTTCTTC
V: TRBV20-1; J: TRBJ2-5; size: few; D: TRBD1; CDR3: CSARDRTGRETQYF; DNA: TGCAGTGCTAGAGACCGGACAGGGCGTGAGACCCAGTACTTC
V: TRBV3-1; J: TRBJ2-2; size: -; D: -; CDR3: CASERRGDTGELFF; DNA: TGTGCCAGTGAAAGAAGGGGGGACACCGGGGAGCTGTTTTTT
V: TRBV27; J: TRBJ2-7; size: many; D: TRBD2; CDR3: CASRGTSGSVYEQYF; DNA: TGTGCCAGCAGAGGGACTAGCGGGAGTGTCTACGAGCAGTACTTC
V: TRBV20-1; J: TRBJ2-5; size: many; D: -; CDR3: CSARALGQGLEETQYF; DNA: TGCAGTGCTAGAGCTTTAGGCCAGGGTCTGGAAGAGACCCAGTACTTC
V: TRBV29-1; J: TRBJ2-2; size: -; D: -; CDR3: CSAGQPMDGELFF; DNA: TGCAGCGCTGGACAGCCGATGGACGGGGAGCTGTTTTTT
V: TRBV28; J: TRBJ2-7; size: -; D: TRBD1; CDR3: CASSLWDQGAYEQYF; DNA: TGTGCCAGCAGTTTATGGGACCAGGGGGCCTACGAGCAGTACTTC
V: TRBV11-2; J: TRBJ2-2; size: few; D: -; CDR3: CASSLGAGELFF; DNA: TGTGCCAGCAGCTTGGGGGCAGGGGAGCTGTTTTTT
V: TRBV3-1; J: TRBJ2-1; size: many; D: TRBD2; CDR3: CASSLTAGGPANEQFF; DNA: TGTGCCAGCAGCCTTACAGCGGGAGGGCCGGCGAATGAGCAGTTCTTC
V: TRBV27; J: TRBJ2-1; size: many; D: TRBD2; CDR3: CASSTSGRIDEQFF; DNA: TGTGCCAGCAGCACTAGCGGGAGGATAGATGAGCAGTTCTTC